Here is one T cell receptor (beta chain) with its context. Its specificity is unknown. cDNA synthesis used the whole RNA isolate, giving expressed TCRB sequences. Using immunoSEQ multiplex PCR, the repertoire was profiled, and TCRdb retains in-frame clones only, with some absent. The sample contains about 660,000 clones, 11% to 15% of which appear only once. These data belong to a study of beta chain features in type 1 diabetes. Germline V CDR1 and CDR2: LGHNA, YSLEER. The CDR3 has 15 residues. Trimming stripped 0 bases from V and 5 bases from J, with 13 bases between. Whole-study results and caveats: Shortening that was moderate but significant affected the TCRB CDR3s of Type 1 diabetes patients in all four CD4+ subsets.

The sample taken for sequencing was naive CD4+ T cells from blood. This TCR was recovered from a man between 18 and 29 years old with type 1 diabetes. The chain links TRBV4-3 to TRBJ1-1; no definite D call. The CDR3 region has the DNA TGCGCCAGCAGCCAAGACGCCCAAGCGGGGACTGAAGCTTTCTTT. Amino acid sequence: CASSQDAQAGTEAFF.